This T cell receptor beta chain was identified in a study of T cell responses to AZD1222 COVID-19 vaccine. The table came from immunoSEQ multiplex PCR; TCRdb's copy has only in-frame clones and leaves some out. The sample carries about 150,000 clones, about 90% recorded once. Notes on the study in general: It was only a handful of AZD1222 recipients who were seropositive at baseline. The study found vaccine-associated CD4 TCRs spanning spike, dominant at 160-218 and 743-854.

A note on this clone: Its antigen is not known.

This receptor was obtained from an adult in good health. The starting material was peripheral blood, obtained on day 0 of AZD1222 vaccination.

The CDR3 protein is CASSPTSTGELFF. The CDR3 DNA sequence: TGTGCCAGCAGCCCTACGAGCACCGGGGAGCTGTTTTTT. The chain combines TRBV6-4 with TRBJ2-2; unclear D gene. The CDR3 is made up of 13 amino acids. The ends were cut back, 6 bases at V and 4 bases at J, with 9 bases in the middle. Germline CDR1 reads MRHNA; CDR2 reads SNTAGT.